This entry lists 12 T cell receptor beta chains sequenced from one sample in a study of T cell clonotyping in hematopoietic cell transplantation. Profiling relied on immunoSEQ multiplex PCR, and the TCRdb table lists in-frame clones only, not all of them. Among 7,500 to 8,500 clones listed, about three fifths were seen once. The source material was peripheral blood mononuclear cells, sampled 100 days after allogeneic stem cell transplant. All receptors derive from a male patient over 55 who had an allogeneic stem cell transplant from an unrelated donor, so the T cells may come from the graft donor. Some clones in this sample may be carry-over from other donors' samples.

Judged by abundance, this clone is medium-sized. The chain has TRBV5-1 and TRBJ2-7; 7 bases map to TRBD1. The V gene's germline CDR1 is SGHRS and CDR2 YFSETQ. CDR3 length equals 14 residues. Trimming cost V 3 bases and J 0 bases; bases outside gene matches: 3. The CDR3 DNA is TGCGCCAGCAGCTCAGGACAGGCCTCCTACGAGCAGTACTTC. Protein product: CASSSGQASYEQYF.

This clone showed up just a few times. The gene calls are TRBV11-2 and TRBJ2-6; unclear D gene. The V end lost 0 bases, the J end lost 1 base, and 1 base lay between the germline ends. The CDR3 contains 14 residues. Germline V gives CDR1 SGHAT, CDR2 FQNNGV. Here the CDR3 reads CASSLESGANVLTF. CDR3 bases: TGTGCCAGCAGCTTAGAATCTGGGGCCAACGTCCTGACTTTC. Using reference TRBV11-2 and TRBJ2-6 for the parts outside the CDR3, the full variable domain is EAGVAQSPRYKIIEKRQSVAFWCNPISGHATLYWYQQILGQGPKLLIQFQNNGVVDDSQLPKDRFSAERLKGVDSTLKIQPAKLEDSAVYLCASSLESGANVLTFGAGSRLTVL.

V usage is TRBV6-5 and J usage is TRBJ1-1; D is unclear. V lost 0 bases and J 1 base, leaving 9 bases between the germline ends. CDR1 and CDR2 from the germline V gene are MNHEY and SVGAGI. The CDR3 totals 15 residues. CDR3 DNA sequence: TGTGCCAGCAGTTACTCGATTCGATCGAACACTGAAGCTTTCTTT. Its protein product is CASSYSIRSNTEAFF.

This chain joins TRBV2 and TRBJ2-3; 8 positions agree with TRBD2. CDR1 SNHLY and CDR2 FYNNEI come from the germline V gene. V lost 8 bases and J lost 1; bases outside the gene matches: 5. The CDR3 totals 14 residues. The CDR3 sequence is CASAYSGGTDTQYF. CDR3 bases: TGTGCCAGCGCCTATAGCGGGGGCACAGATACGCAGTATTTT.

CDR3 coding DNA: TGTGCCAGCAGCGTAGCAGGGGGAATGGATGGCTACACCTTC. Protein: CASSVAGGMDGYTF. This sequence joins TRBV9 and TRBJ1-2; 7 bases align to TRBD1. In germline, CDR1 is SGDLS, CDR2 YYNGEE. V was clipped by 0 bases and J by 6 bases; unmatched bases: 5. The CDR3 length is 14 residues.

CDR3 region: CASSFGENIQYF. The CDR3 nucleotides are TGTGCCAGCAGCTTCGGAGAAAACATTCAGTACTTC. The chain is built from TRBV11-1 and TRBJ2-4; D gene ambiguous. V was shortened by 3 bases and J by 5 bases, with 5 bases between the two germline ends. Germline V lookup: CDR1 SGHAT, CDR2 FQDESV (reference sequence). This CDR3 has 12 residues.

V is TRBV4-1 and J is TRBJ2-7; D perhaps matches TRBD1 (5 bases). The ends were cut back, 0 bases at V and 2 bases at J, with 14 bases in the middle. Germline CDR1 and CDR2: MGHRA and YSYEKL. This CDR3 is 16 amino acids long. In DNA form, the CDR3 reads TGCGCCAGCAGCCAAGATAAATGGACACCTACCTACGAGCAGTACTTC. It yields the protein CASSQDKWTPTYEQYF.

This clone has only a few counts. The same CDR3 is also encoded by other DNA sequences in this sample. The V gene is TRBV11-2, the J gene TRBJ2-7, with D unclear. There are 12 residues in the CDR3. In germline, CDR1 is SGHAT, CDR2 FQNNGV. V was cut by 5 bases and J by 4 bases, with 9 bases left in between. The CDR3 reads CASSPRPYEQYF. DNA of the CDR3: TGTGCCAGCAGCCCTAGGCCTTACGAGCAGTACTTC.

This clone was detected many times. This chain joins TRBV6-5 and TRBJ2-2; 8 bases line up with TRBD1. Trimming cost V 0 bases and J 7 bases; bases outside gene matches: 7. The CDR3 length is 16 residues. Looked up from germline, CDR1 is MNHEY and CDR2 is SVGAGI. CDR3 residues: CASSYSEAGGHGELFF. In DNA form, the CDR3 reads TGTGCCAGCAGTTACTCCGAGGCAGGGGGCCACGGGGAGCTGTTTTTT.

The rearrangement uses TRBV19 and TRBJ1-2; D gene ambiguous. The length of the CDR3 is 14 residues. Germline V lookup: CDR1 LNHDA, CDR2 SQIVND (reference sequence). Trimming removed 0 bases at V and 8 bases at J, with 13 bases between. The CDR3 bases are TGTGCCAGTAGTATAGATCGCCAGGCTGGAGGCTACACCTTC. Its translation: CASSIDRQAGGYTF.

This clone has just a few counts. The chain carries TRBV19 and TRBJ1-5, with D tentatively TRBD1 (6 bases). The germline V gene has CDR1 LNHDA and CDR2 SQIVND (reference sequence). This CDR3 has 15 amino acids. V was pared by 3 bases and J by 6 bases, with 15 bases between. CDR3 amino acids: CASSIAQGHSQPQHF. CDR3 DNA: TGTGCCAGTAGTATCGCCCAGGGGCATAGTCAGCCCCAGCATTTT. The full variable domain, in which reference TRBV19 and TRBJ1-5 provide the parts outside the CDR3, is DGGITQSPKYLFRKEGQNVTLSCEQNLNHDAMYWYRQDPGQGLRLIYYSQIVNDFQKGDIAEGYSVSREKKESFPLTVTSAQKNPTAFYLCASSIAQGHSQPQHFGDGTRLSIL.

The chain has TRBV7-6 and TRBJ2-1; no definite D call. Looked up from germline, CDR1 is SGHVS and CDR2 is FNYEAQ. The CDR3 sequence is 15 residues long. V shed 6 bases and J shed 3 bases, with 15 bases lying between them. As DNA, the CDR3 is TGTGCCAGCAGACCTGAATCCGTGGGCTACAATGAGCAGTTCTTC. It translates to CASRPESVGYNEQFF. The variable domain in full, completed from reference TRBV7-6 and TRBJ2-1, reads GAGVSQSPRYKVTKRGQDVALRCDPISGHVSLYWYRQALGQGPEFLTYFNYEAQQDKSGLPNDRFSAERPEGSISTLTIQRTEQRDSAMYRCASRPESVGYNEQFFGPGTRLTVL.